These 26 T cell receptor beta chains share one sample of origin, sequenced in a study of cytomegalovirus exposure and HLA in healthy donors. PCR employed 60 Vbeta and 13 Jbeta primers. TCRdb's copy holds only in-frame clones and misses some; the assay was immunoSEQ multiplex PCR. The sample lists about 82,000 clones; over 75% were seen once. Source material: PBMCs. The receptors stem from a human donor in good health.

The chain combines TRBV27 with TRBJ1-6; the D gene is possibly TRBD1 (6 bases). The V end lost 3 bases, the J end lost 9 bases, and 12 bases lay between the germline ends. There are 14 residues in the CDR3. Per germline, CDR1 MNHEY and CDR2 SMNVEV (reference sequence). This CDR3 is CASSFGGEGSPLHF. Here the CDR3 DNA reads TGTGCCAGCAGTTTTGGGGGCGAGGGTTCACCCCTCCACTTT.

The CDR3 protein is CASSIGGQTAYEQYF. In DNA, the CDR3 is TGTGCCAGTAGTATAGGTGGACAAACCGCCTACGAGCAGTACTTC. The chain uses TRBV19 and TRBJ2-7, with TRBD1 as a possible D gene (5 bases). V lost 1 base, J lost 2 bases, and 12 bases lay in between. The CDR3 loop spans 15 amino acids. In germline, CDR1 is LNHDA, CDR2 SQIVND (reference sequence).

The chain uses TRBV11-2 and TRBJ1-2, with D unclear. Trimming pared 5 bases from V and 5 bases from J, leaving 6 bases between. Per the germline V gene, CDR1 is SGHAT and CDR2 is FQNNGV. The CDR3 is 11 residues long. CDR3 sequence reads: CASSQAYGYTF. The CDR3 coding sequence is TGTGCCAGCAGCCAAGCGTATGGCTACACCTTC. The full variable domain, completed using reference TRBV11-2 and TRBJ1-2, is EAGVAQSPRYKIIEKRQSVAFWCNPISGHATLYWYQQILGQGPKLLIQFQNNGVVDDSQLPKDRFSAERLKGVDSTLKIQPAKLEDSAVYLCASSQAYGYTFGSGTRLTVV.

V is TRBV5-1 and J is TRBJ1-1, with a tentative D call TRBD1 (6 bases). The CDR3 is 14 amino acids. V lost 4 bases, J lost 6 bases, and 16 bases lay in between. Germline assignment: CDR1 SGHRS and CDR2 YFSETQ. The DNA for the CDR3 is TGCGCCAGCAGCCTATCCCTCGGGGGGCCTGAAGCTTTCTTT. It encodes CASSLSLGGPEAFF.

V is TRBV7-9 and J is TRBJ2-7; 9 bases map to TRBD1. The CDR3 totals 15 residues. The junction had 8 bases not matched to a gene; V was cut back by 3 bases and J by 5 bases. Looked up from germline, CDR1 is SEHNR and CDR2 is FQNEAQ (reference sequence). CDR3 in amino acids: CASSFTGTGIDEQYF. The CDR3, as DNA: TGTGCCAGCAGCTTCACCGGGACAGGGATCGACGAGCAGTACTTC.

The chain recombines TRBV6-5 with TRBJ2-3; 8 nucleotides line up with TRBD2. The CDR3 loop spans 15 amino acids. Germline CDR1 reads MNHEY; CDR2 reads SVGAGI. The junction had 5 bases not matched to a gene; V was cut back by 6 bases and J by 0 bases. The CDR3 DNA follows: TGTGCCAGCAGCATTAGCGGGGCTAGCACAGATACGCAGTATTTT. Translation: CASSISGASTDTQYF.

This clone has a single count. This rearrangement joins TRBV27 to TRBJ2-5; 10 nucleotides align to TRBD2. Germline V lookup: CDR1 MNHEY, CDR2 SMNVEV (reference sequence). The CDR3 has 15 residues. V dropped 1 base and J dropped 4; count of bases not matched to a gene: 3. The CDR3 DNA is TGTGCCAGCAGTTTATGGAGCGGGGGGGCAGAGACCCAGTACTTC. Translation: CASSLWSGGAETQYF.

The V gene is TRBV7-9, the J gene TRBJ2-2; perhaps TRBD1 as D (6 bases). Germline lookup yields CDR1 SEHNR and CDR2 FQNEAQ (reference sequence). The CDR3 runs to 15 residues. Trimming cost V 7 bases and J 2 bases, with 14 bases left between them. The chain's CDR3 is CASIKDRINTGELFF. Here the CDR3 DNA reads TGTGCCAGCATCAAAGACAGGATTAACACCGGGGAGCTGTTTTTT.

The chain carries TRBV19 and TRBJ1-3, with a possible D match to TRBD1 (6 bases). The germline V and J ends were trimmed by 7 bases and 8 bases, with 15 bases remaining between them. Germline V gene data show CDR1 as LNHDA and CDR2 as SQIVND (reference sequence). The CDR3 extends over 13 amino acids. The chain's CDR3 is CASISGTTDTIYF. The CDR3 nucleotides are TGTGCCAGTATCTCCGGGACAACGGACACCATATATTTT. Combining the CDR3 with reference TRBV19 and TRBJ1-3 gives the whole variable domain DGGITQSPKYLFRKEGQNVTLSCEQNLNHDAMYWYRQDPGQGLRLIYYSQIVNDFQKGDIAEGYSVSREKKESFPLTVTSAQKNPTAFYLCASISGTTDTIYFGEGSWLTVV.

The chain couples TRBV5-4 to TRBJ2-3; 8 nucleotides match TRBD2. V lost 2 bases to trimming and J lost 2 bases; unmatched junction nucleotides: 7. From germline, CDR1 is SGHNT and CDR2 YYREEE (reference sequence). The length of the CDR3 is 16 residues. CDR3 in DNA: TGTGCCAGCAGCTTCGGGGGGGGACACGCCACAGATACGCAGTATTTT. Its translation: CASSFGGGHATDTQYF. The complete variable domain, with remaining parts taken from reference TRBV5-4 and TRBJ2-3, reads ETGVTQSPTHLIKTRGQQVTLRCSSQSGHNTVSWYQQALGQGPQFIFQYYREEENGRGNFPPRFSGLQFPNYSSELNVNALELDDSALYLCASSFGGGHATDTQYFGPGTRLTVL.

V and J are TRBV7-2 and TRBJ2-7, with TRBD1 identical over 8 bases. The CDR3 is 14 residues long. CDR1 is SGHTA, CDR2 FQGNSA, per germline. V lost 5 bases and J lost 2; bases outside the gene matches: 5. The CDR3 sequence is CASSLNRGAYEQYF. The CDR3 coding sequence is TGTGCCAGCAGCCTTAACAGGGGGGCCTACGAGCAGTACTTC.

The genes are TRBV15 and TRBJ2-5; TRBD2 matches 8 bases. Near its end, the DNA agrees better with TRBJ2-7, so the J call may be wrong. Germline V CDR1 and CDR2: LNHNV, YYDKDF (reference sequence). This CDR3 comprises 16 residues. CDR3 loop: CATSREAGDRSYEQYF. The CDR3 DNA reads TGTGCCACCAGCAGAGAAGCGGGGGACCGCTCCTACGAGCAGTACTTC.

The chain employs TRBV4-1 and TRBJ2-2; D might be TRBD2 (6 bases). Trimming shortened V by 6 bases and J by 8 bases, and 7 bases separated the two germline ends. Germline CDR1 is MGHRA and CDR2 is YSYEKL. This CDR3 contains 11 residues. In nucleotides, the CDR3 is TGCGCCAGCAGACGGGGGGGGGAGCTGTTTTTT. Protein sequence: CASRRGGELFF.

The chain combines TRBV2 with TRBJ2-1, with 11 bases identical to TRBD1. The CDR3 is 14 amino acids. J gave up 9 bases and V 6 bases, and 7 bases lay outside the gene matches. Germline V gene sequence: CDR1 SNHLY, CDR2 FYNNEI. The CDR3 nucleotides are TGTGCCAGCAGATTGGACAGGGGGCAGGGTGAGCAGTTCTTC. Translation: CASRLDRGQGEQFF.

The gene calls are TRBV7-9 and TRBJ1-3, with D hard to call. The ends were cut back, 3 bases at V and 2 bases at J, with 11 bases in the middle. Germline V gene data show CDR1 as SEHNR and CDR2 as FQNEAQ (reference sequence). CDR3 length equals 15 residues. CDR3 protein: CASSFGGSPGNTIYF. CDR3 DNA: TGTGCCAGCAGCTTTGGTGGGAGCCCTGGAAACACCATATATTTT.

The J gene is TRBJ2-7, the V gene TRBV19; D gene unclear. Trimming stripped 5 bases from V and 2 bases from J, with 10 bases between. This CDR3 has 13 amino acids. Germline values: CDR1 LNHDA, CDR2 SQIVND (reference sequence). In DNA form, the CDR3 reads TGTGCCAGTAGTCTACGAGCAACCTACGAGCAGTACTTC. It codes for CASSLRATYEQYF.

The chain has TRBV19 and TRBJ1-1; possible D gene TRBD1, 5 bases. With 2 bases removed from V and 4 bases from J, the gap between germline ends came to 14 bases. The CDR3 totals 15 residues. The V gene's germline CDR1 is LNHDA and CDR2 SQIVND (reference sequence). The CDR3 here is CASSIPQGTSTEAFF. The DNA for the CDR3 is TGTGCCAGTAGTATACCGCAGGGTACCAGCACTGAAGCTTTCTTT.

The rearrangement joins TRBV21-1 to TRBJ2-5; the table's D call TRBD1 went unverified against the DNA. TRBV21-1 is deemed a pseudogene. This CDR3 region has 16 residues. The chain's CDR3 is CASTDQKRGRRETQYF. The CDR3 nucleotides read TGTGCCAGCACCGATCAAAAAAGGGGGCGCAGAGAGACCCAGTACTTC.

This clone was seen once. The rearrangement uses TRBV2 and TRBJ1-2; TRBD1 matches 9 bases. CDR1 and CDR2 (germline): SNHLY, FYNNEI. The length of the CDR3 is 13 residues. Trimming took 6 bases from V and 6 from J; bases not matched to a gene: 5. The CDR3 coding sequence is TGTGCCAGCAGAGTCCGGGACAGGGATGGCTACACCTTC. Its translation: CASRVRDRDGYTF. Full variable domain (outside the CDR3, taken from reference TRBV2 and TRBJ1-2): EPEVTQTPSHQVTQMGQEVILRCVPISNHLYFYWYRQILGQKVEFLVSFYNNEISEKSEIFDDQFSVERPDGSNFTLKIRSTKLEDSAMYFCASRVRDRDGYTFGSGTRLTVV.

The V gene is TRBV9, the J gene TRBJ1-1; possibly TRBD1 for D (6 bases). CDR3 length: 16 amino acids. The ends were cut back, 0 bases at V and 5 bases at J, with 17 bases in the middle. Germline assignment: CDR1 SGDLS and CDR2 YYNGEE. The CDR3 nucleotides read TGTGCCAGCAGCGTAGATGTTGGGGGCAGTGAAACTGAAGCTTTCTTT. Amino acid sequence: CASSVDVGGSETEAFF.

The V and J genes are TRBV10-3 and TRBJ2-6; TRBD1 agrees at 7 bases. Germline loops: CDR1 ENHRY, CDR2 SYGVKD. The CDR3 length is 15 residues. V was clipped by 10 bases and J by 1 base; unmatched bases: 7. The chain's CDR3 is CATRDSWSGANVLTF. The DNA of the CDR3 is TGTGCCACCCGGGACAGCTGGTCTGGGGCCAACGTCCTGACTTTC.

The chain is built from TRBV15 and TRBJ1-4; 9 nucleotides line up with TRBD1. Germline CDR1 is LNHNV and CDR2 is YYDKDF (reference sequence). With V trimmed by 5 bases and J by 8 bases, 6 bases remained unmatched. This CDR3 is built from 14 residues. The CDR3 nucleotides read TGTGCCACCAGCCACAGGGGGCGAGGAGAAAAACTGTTTTTT. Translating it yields CATSHRGRGEKLFF.

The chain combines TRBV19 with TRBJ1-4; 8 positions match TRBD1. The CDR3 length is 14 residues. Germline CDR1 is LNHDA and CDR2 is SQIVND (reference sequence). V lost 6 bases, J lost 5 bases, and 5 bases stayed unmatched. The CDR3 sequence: CASSDRGGNEKLFF. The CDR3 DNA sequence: TGTGCCAGTAGCGACAGGGGTGGGAATGAAAAACTGTTTTTT. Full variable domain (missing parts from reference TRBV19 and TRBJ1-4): DGGITQSPKYLFRKEGQNVTLSCEQNLNHDAMYWYRQDPGQGLRLIYYSQIVNDFQKGDIAEGYSVSREKKESFPLTVTSAQKNPTAFYLCASSDRGGNEKLFFGSGTQLSVL.

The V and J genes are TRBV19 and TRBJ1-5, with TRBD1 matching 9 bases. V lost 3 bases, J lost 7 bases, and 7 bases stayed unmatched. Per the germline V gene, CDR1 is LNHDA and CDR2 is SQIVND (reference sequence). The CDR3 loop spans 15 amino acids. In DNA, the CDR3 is TGTGCCAGTAGTATTAACAGGGGGCGCGAACAGCCCCAGCATTTT. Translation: CASSINRGREQPQHF.

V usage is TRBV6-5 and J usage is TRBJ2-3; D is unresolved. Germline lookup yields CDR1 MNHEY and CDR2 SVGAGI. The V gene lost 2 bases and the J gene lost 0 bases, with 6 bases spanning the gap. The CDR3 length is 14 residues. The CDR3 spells CASSYGRSTDTQYF. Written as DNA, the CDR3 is TGTGCCAGCAGTTACGGGCGTAGCACAGATACGCAGTATTTT.

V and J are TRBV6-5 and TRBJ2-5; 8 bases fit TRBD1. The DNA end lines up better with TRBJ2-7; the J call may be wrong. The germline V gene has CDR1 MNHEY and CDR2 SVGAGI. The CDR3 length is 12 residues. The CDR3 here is CASRTGVDEQYF. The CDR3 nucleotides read TGTGCCAGCAGGACAGGGGTAGACGAGCAGTACTTC.